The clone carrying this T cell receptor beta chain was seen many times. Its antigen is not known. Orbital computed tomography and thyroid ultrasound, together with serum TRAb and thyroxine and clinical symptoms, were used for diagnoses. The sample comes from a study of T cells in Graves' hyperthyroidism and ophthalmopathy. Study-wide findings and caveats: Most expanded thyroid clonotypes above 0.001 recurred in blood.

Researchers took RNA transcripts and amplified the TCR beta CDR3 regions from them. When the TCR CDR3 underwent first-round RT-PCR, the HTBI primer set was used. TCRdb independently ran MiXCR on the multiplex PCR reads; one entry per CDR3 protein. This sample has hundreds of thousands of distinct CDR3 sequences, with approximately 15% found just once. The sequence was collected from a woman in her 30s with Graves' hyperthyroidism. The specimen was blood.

CDR3 residues: CASSDGHHYEQYF. CDR3 nucleotides: TGTGCCAGCAGCGATGGACACCACTACGAGCAGTACTTC. The chain combines TRBV5-5 with TRBJ2-7, with D possibly TRBD1 on 5 matching bases. Trimming shortened V by 4 bases and J by 3 bases, and 11 bases separated the two germline ends. The CDR3 totals 13 residues. Per germline, CDR1 SGHKS and CDR2 YYEKEE (reference sequence). Drawing the rest from reference TRBV5-5 and TRBJ2-7, the complete variable domain is DAGVTQSPTHLIKTRGQQVTLRCSPISGHKSVSWYQQVLGQGPQFIFQYYEKEERGRGNFPDRFSARQFPNYSSELNVNALLLGDSALYLCASSDGHHYEQYFGPGTRLTVT.